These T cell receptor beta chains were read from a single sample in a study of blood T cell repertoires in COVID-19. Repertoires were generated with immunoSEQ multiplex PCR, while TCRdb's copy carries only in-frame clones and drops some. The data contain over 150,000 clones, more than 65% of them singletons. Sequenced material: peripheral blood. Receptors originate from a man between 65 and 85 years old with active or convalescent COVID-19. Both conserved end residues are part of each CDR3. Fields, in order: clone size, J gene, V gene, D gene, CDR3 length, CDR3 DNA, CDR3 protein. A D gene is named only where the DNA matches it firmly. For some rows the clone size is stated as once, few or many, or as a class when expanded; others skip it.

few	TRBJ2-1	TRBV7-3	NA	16	TGTGCCAGCAGCTTACTGGGCGGGGCCGTGTACAATGAGCAGTTCTTC	CASSLLGGAVYNEQFF
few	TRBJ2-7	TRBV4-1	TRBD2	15	TGCGCCAGCAGCCAAGGGCGGGGACTAGCTTACGAGCAGTACTTC	CASSQGRGLAYEQYF
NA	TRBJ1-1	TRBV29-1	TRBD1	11	TGCAGCGTCCGGGACAGGAGGGAAGCTTTCTTT	CSVRDRREAFF
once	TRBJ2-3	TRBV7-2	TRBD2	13	TGTGCCAGCCGAGCGGGAGGGCAAGATACGCAGTATTTT	CASRAGGQDTQYF
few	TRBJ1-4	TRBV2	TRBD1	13	TGTGCCAGCAGGGGACAGGGGGATGAAAAACTGTTTTTT	CASRGQGDEKLFF
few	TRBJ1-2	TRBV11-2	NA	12	TGTGCCAGCAGCCAAGCGGGTTATGGCTACACCTTC	CASSQAGYGYTF
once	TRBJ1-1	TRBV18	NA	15	TGTGCCAGCTCACCAGTTGGACAGCGGAACACTGAAGCTTTCTTT	CASSPVGQRNTEAFF
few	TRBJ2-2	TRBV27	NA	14	TGTGCCAGCAGTCGGGACTTGAACACCGGGGAGCTGTTTTTT	CASSRDLNTGELFF
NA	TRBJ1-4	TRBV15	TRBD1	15	TGTGCCACCAGCCTACCCGGGACAGGGGGTGAAAAACTGTTTTTT	CATSLPGTGGEKLFF
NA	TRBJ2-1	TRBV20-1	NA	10	TGCAGTAACGGTTACAATGAGCAGTTCTTC	CSNGYNEQFF
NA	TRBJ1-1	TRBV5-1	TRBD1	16	TGCGCCAGCAGCCCAGGGGGACAGATCCTGAACACTGAAGCTTTCTTT	CASSPGGQILNTEAFF
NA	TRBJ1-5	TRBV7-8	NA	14	TGTGCCAGCAGCTTAGTTGAGAACAATCAGCCCCAGCATTTT	CASSLVENNQPQHF
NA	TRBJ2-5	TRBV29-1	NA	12	TGCAGCGGACGATCAGGGCAAGAGACCCAGTACTTC	CSGRSGQETQYF
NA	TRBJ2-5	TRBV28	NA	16	TGTGCCAGCAGTTTAAGTCTCGGCCGTCAGGAAGAGACCCAGTACTTC	CASSLSLGRQEETQYF
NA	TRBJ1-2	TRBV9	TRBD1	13	TGTGCCAGCAGCGCAGGGACAGGCAGCGGCTACACCTTC	CASSAGTGSGYTF
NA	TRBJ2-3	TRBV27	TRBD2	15	TGTGCCAGCACCCGTAGCGGGGGCCTCACAGATACGCAGTATTTT	CASTRSGGLTDTQYF
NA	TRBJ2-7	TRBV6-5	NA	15	TGTGCCAGCAGCCGCCGGGGACTGGTCTCCTACGAGCAGTACTTC	CASSRRGLVSYEQYF
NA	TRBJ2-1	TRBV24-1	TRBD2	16	TGTGCCACCAGTGATTTGCAGCTAGCGGGAGCTGGTGAGCAGTTCTTC	CATSDLQLAGAGEQFF
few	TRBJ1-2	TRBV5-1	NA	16	TGCGCCAGCAGCTTGATCCCCCAGACAGCTAACTATGGCTACACCTTC	CASSLIPQTANYGYTF
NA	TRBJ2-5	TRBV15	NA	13	TGTGCCACCAGCCGAAACCGGGGGGAGACCCAGTACTTC	CATSRNRGETQYF
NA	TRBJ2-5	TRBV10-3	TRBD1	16	TGTGCCATCACCCCAGGGGGGACAGGACGCCAAGAGACCCAGTACTTC	CAITPGGTGRQETQYF
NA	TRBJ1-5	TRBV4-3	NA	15	TGCGCCAGCAGCCAATACCGGGAGACAAATCAGCCCCAGCATTTT	CASSQYRETNQPQHF
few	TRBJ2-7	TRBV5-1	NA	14	TGCGCCAGCAGCTTGGTCCAGGTAAAGGGGGAGCAGTACTTC	CASSLVQVKGEQYF
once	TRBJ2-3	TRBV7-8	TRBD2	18	TGTGCCAGCAGCTCATTTCCCGGGACTAGCGGACGCACAGATACGCAGTATTTT	CASSSFPGTSGRTDTQYF
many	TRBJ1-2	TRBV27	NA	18	TGTGCCAGCAGTAAGTGGCTCGCACCAGGGAGGAAGAACTATGGCTACACCTTC	CASSKWLAPGRKNYGYTF
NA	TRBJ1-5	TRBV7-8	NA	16	TGTGCCAGCAGCCCCTTAGGAGGAGATAGCAATCAGCCCCAGCATTTT	CASSPLGGDSNQPQHF
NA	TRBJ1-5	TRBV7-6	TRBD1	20	TGTGCCAGCAGCTTAGCACGGGGGCGATTAGGGACAGGGGATTCCCAGCCCCAGCATTTT	CASSLARGRLGTGDSQPQHF
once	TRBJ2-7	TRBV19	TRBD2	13	TGTGCCAGTCACTCTAGCGGGAGCTACGAGCAGTACTTC	CASHSSGSYEQYF